This TCR beta chain originates from a study of TIL therapy for anti-PD-1-resistant metastatic lung cancer (dated by TCRdb to the early 2020s). About the full investigation: Enrolled patients had a median age of around 51 years (range 38-75) and a median tumor PD-L1 proportion score of less than 7%. The cohort was predominantly lung adenocarcinoma, with a handful of EGFR-mutant and two ALK-rearranged tumors, and half of patients were current or former smokers. Across the cohort, whole-exome sequencing showed a median non-synonymous tumor mutation burden of approximately 1.5 mutations per megabase. Tumor and peripheral blood T cell receptor beta sequencing was used to track clonotypes across tumor, expanded TIL product and serial blood samples.

To note about this clone: The antigen this receptor binds is unknown. No base quality values were provided; no much bigger clone lies one nucleotide off.

The immunoSEQ v3 hsTCRB kit was used to amplify TCR beta CDR3 regions from genomic DNA through bias-controlled multiplex PCR. TCR libraries were sequenced on an Illumina NextSeq 500 to 2 million to 2.5 million read pairs for survey level or 5-6 million for deep level. As for the authors' bioinformatics: Clonality was reported by immunoSEQ Analyzer software, which also assigned V, D and J genes and filtered out non-productive sequences. Repertoires were compared by productive Simpson clonality and by the Morisita overlap index of productive TRB rearrangements between infused TIL and blood. What TCRdb holds here is the immuneACCESS table cut down to in-frame rearrangements. Part of the clones is not present; checked against another copy, under half of the missing clones reflect an unresolved V gene, and the others are unexplained. The V and J calls and clone size come from that table; D and trimming were worked out from the DNA. In all, the sample holds about 14,000 clones, and roughly two thirds of those were seen once. Jointly, the top ten make up roughly 9% of the sample.

Here is what the overall study found, with its caveats: The study protocol defined all tumor marker inferences as exploratory. TIL culture showed high clonal turnover, with many enriched product clones undetected in the baseline tumor, suggesting clonal contraction rather than faithful expansion. Higher clonality and lower diversity were observed in expanded TIL cultures than in baseline intratumoral T cells (median clonality approximately 6% vs 31%, p < 0.0001). The cohort was highly selected, with more treatment-naive, never-smoker and oncogene-addicted patients than typical, limiting generalizability.

Taken with the paper, the label for time point translates to: pre-treatment sample, taken before nivolumab and TIL therapy. Baseline tumor samples were excised metastases, mostly pleural nodules or supraclavicular lymph nodes, from the same resection used to grow TIL. Tumors were harvested prior to any PD-1/PD-L1 blockade, after which nivolumab was administered to patients, and lymphodepletion, expanded TIL infusion and IL-2 were given to patients who progressed. Adults with stage 4 NSCLC were enrolled in a dual-center phase I trial from 2017 to January 2020. The samples were drawn from an open-label, single-arm phase I trial testing tumor-infiltrating lymphocyte therapy combined with nivolumab in advanced non-small cell lung cancer. Portions of each resected tumor were snap-frozen in liquid nitrogen and were stored at -80 degrees C. Tumor regions of interest were selected on H&E sections by laser-capture macrodissection, were pulverized into roughly 15 mg aliquots, and were extracted with Qiagen Allprep kits.

The CDR3 goes from the cysteine to the phenylalanine over 17 residues. Only the CDR3 part of the read is kept: 51 bases, read in frame from the first base. CDR1 and CDR2 are drawn from the germline V gene (reference sequence): SEHNR, FQNEAQ. Trimming takes 1 base off V and 9 bases off J; junction bases not matched to a gene: 13. The sequenced sample was tumor tissue, obtained at baseline. The rearranged chain carries TRBV7-9 and TRBJ2-1; TRBD2 fits 9 bases in the junction. The clonotype originates from a woman between 30 and 80 years old with non-small cell lung cancer. The CDR3 reads as follows: CASSLVPIGREGGEQFF. The DNA reads as follows: TGTGCCAGCAGCTTAGTACCCATTGGGCGGGAGGGCGGTGAGCAGTTCTTC.